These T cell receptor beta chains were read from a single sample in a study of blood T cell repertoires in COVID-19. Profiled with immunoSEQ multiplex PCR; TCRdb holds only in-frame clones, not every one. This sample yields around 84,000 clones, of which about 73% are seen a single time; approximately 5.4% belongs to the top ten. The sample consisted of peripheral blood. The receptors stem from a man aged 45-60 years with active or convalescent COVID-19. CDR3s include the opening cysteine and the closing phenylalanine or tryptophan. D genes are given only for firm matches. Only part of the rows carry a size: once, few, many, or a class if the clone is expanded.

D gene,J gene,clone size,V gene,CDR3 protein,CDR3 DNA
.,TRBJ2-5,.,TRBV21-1,CASSTSEAGGRETQYF,TGTGCCAGCAGCACAAGCGAAGCGGGGGGGCGAGAGACCCAGTACTTC
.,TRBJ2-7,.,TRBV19,CATSRTETYEQYF,TGTGCCACATCTCGGACAGAAACCTACGAGCAGTACTTC
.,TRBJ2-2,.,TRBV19,CASSIEKGGNTGELFF,TGTGCCAGTAGTATAGAGAAAGGGGGGAACACCGGGGAGCTGTTTTTT
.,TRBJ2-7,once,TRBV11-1,CASTRDQGSYEQYF,TGTGCCAGCACCCGAGACCAGGGATCCTACGAGCAGTACTTC
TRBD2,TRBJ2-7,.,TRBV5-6,CASSPGLAGAGYEQYF,TGTGCCAGCAGCCCGGGACTAGCGGGGGCAGGGTACGAGCAGTACTTC
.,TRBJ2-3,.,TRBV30,CAWTGGGADTQYF,TGTGCCTGGACGGGTGGGGGGGCCGATACGCAGTATTTT
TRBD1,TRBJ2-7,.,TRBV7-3,CASSPGTGAYEQYF,TGTGCCAGCAGTCCCGGGACAGGGGCCTACGAGCAGTACTTC
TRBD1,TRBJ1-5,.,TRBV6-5,CASWRGQGGQPQHF,TGTGCCAGCTGGAGGGGGCAGGGAGGTCAGCCCCAGCATTTT
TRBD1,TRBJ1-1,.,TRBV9,CASSVWTGEEAFF,TGTGCCAGCAGCGTATGGACAGGGGAGGAAGCTTTCTTT
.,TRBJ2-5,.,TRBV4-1,CASSQSGLRGQETQYF,TGCGCCAGCAGCCAATCGGGACTCAGGGGGCAAGAGACCCAGTACTTC
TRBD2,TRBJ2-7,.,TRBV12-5,CASGPRGGVIEQYF,TGTGCTAGTGGTCCGCGCGGGGGGGTCATTGAGCAGTACTTC
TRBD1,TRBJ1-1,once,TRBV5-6,CASSPGTGRVEAFF,TGTGCCAGCAGCCCCGGGACAGGGAGGGTTGAAGCTTTCTTT
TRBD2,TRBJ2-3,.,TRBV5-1,CASSLGLAVGYADTQYF,TGCGCCAGCAGCTTGGGTCTAGCGGTGGGGTACGCAGATACGCAGTATTTT
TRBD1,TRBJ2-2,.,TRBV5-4,CASTIPGTGGAGGELFF,TGTGCCAGCACCATACCTGGGACAGGGGGCGCCGGCGGGGAGCTGTTTTTT
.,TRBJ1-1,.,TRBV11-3,CASSAAGAGVTEAFF,TGTGCCAGCAGCGCTGCAGGGGCGGGGGTCACTGAAGCTTTCTTT
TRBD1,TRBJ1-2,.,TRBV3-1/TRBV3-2,CASSYSDREQRDGYTF,TGTGCCAGCAGCTATTCAGACAGGGAGCAAAGGGATGGCTACACCTTC
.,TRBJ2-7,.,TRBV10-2,CASSESSGGQREQYF,TGCGCCAGCAGTGAGTCGTCGGGGGGCCAGAGAGAGCAGTACTTC
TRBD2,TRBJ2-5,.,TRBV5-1,CASSSEGTSQETQYF,TGCGCCAGCAGCTCGGAAGGGACTAGCCAAGAGACCCAGTACTTC
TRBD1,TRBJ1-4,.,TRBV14,CASSPRTGEKEKLFF,TGTGCCAGCAGCCCCAGGACAGGGGAAAAAGAAAAACTGTTTTTT
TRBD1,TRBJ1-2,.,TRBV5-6,CASSLGQGAWYGYTF,TGTGCCAGCAGCCTCGGACAGGGGGCATGGTATGGCTACACCTTC
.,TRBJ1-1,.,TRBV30,CAWSHLGGTEAFF,TGTGCCTGGAGTCATCTGGGGGGCACTGAAGCTTTCTTT
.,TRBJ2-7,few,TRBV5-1,CASSLAGGLSYEQYF,TGCGCCAGCAGCTTGGCAGGGGGGCTCTCCTACGAGCAGTACTTC
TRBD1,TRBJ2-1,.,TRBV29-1,CSVGAGGVLNEQFF,TGCAGCGTTGGGGCAGGGGGAGTCCTCAATGAGCAGTTCTTC
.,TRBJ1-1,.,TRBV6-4,CASSQGMNTEAFF,TGTGCCAGCAGTCAGGGAATGAACACTGAAGCTTTCTTT
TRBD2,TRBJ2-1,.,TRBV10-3,CAISESGLAGGVKNEQFF,TGTGCCATCAGTGAGTCTGGGCTAGCGGGGGGCGTGAAAAATGAGCAGTTCTTC
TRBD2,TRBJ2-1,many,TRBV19,CASSIEGRLAGIGNEQFF,TGTGCCAGTAGTATAGAGGGTCGGCTAGCGGGGATAGGCAATGAGCAGTTCTTC
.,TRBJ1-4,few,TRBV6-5,CASSRVQGLDEKLFF,TGTGCCAGCAGTCGAGTACAGGGTTTGGATGAAAAACTGTTTTTT
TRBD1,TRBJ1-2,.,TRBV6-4,CASSPTGQGYGYTF,TGTGCCAGCAGCCCTACGGGACAGGGCTATGGCTACACCTTC
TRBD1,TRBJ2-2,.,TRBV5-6,CASSRTGTGELFF,TGTGCCAGCAGCAGGACAGGGACCGGGGAGCTGTTTTTT
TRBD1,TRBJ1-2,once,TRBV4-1,CASSQPGQGRANYGYTF,TGCGCCAGCAGCCAACCGGGACAGGGACGAGCTAACTATGGCTACACCTTC
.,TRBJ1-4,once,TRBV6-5,CASSYAPTGEKLFF,TGTGCCAGCAGTTACGCACCAACAGGAGAAAAACTGTTTTTT
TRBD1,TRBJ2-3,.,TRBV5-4,CASRTGTATDTQYF,TGTGCCAGCAGAACCGGGACAGCTACAGATACGCAGTATTTT
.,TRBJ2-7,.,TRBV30,CAWSEGRPIIAEQYF,TGTGCCTGGAGTGAGGGGCGGCCTATCATCGCCGAGCAGTACTTC
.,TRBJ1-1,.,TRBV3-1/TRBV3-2,CASSRGGAMNTEAFF,TGTGCCAGCAGCCGGGGAGGGGCGATGAACACTGAAGCTTTCTTT
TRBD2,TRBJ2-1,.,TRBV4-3,CASSQDASGGNEQFF,TGCGCCAGCAGCCAAGATGCTAGCGGGGGGAATGAGCAGTTCTTC
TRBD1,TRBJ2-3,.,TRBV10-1,CASSEGTGQTDTQYF,TGCGCCAGCAGTGAGGGGACAGGTCAGACAGATACGCAGTATTTT
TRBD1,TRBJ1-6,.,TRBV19,CASKRGTGNNSPLHF,TGTGCCAGTAAACGGGGGACAGGGAATAATTCACCCCTCCACTTT
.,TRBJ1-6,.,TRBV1,CTSSQGGTVYNSPLHF,TGCACCAGCAGCCAAGGGGGGACAGTCTATAATTCACCCCTCCACTTT
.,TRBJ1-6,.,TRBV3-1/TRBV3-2,CASSQSGEDNSPLHF,TGTGCCAGCAGCCAGAGCGGGGAAGATAATTCACCCCTCCACTTT
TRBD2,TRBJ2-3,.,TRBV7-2,CASSLSAGLLTDTQYF,TGTGCCAGCAGCTTATCCGCGGGACTACTCACAGATACGCAGTATTTT
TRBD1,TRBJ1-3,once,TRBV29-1,CSVWTGGNTIYF,TGCAGCGTCTGGACAGGCGGAAACACCATATATTTT
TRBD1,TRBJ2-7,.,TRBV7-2,CASSLGQGAIWEQYF,TGTGCCAGCAGCCTCGGGCAGGGGGCGATCTGGGAGCAGTACTTC
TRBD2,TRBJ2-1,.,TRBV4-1,CASSVRLAGKYNEQFF,TGCGCCAGCAGCGTCCGACTAGCGGGGAAATACAATGAGCAGTTCTTC
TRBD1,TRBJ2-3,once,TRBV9,CASSVGPGQIGFPVTQYF,TGTGCCAGCAGCGTAGGGCCGGGACAGATAGGGTTCCCGGTTACGCAGTATTTT
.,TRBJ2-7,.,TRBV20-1,CSGSRAFEQYF,TGCAGTGGAAGCAGGGCTTTCGAGCAGTACTTC
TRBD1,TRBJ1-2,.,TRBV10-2,CASSGQGGVGGYGYTF,TGCGCCAGCAGTGGACAGGGGGGCGTCGGTGGGTATGGCTACACCTTC
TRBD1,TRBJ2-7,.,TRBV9,CASSVDRGGDEQYF,TGTGCCAGCAGCGTTGACAGGGGAGGCGACGAGCAGTACTTC
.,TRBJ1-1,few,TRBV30,CAWSTQVPNTEAFF,TGTGCCTGGAGTACCCAGGTCCCGAACACTGAAGCTTTCTTT
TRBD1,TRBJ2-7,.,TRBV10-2,CASREHTGGPSYEQYF,TGCGCCAGCAGGGAGCATACAGGGGGACCATCCTACGAGCAGTACTTC
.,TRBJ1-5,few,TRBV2,CASSEAHPGNQPQHF,TGTGCCAGCAGTGAAGCCCATCCGGGGAATCAGCCCCAGCATTTT
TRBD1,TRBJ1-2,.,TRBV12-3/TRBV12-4,CASSLGGGYGYTF,TGTGCCAGCAGCCTAGGGGGCGGGTATGGCTACACCTTC
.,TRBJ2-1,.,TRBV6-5,CASSTDGSSYNEQFF,TGTGCCAGCAGTACAGACGGGAGCTCCTACAATGAGCAGTTCTTC